The text below deals with one T cell receptor (beta chain). This clonotype was seen ten or more times. No cognate antigen has been identified for it. Per-base qualities were not stored, and no clone one base away is much larger. Libraries came from PCR. The data were produced on an Illumina HiSeq 2500. TCR libraries were prepared with molecular barcoding, using unique molecular identifiers to normalize TCRbeta repertoire quantification. Starting from the raw public reads, TCRdb applied fastp trimming at Q25, assembled clones with MiXCR and retained in-frame beta chains. Records with the same CDR3 protein are collapsed into one entry carrying the most frequent genes and DNA. The sample table contains over 150,000 distinct CDR3 sequences; only one count was recorded for roughly 10% of them. The ten top clones hold roughly 13% of the sample. The data originate from a study of T-cell reconstitution after alpha-beta-depleted transplantation in children (dated by TCRdb to the mid-2010s). Broadly, across the study: The study quantitatively tracked T-cell immune reconstitution after TCRalphabeta/CD19-depleted allogeneic hematopoietic cell transplantation in children using TCR repertoire profiling. Study-wide findings and limitations: The high TCRbeta diversity at day 60 in some patients was ascribed to recipient T cells and intrathymic progenitors that had survived conditioning. Apparently early alphabetaT-cell count recovery about two months after transplant reportedly relied on only several hundred rapidly expanded clones derived from non-depleted graft cells. Over the following months the frequencies of hyperexpanded clones went down, and after one year T-cell counts and TCRbeta diversity were mostly credited to newly produced T cells.

In the paper's terms, the treatment or condition label means: allogeneic hematopoietic cell transplantation with graft depleted of TCRalphabeta T cells and CD19 B cells. The children who served as transplant recipients had been given grafts of TCRalphabeta/CD19-depleted allogeneic hematopoietic cells. The sequencing used PBMCs, collected before TCRalphabeta/CD19-depleted stem cell transplant. The clonotype comes from a boy aged 2 to 10 with acute myeloid leukemia, due to receive a stem cell transplant.

This receptor has the CDR3 CASSYRTSESVFDEQYF. The sequence in DNA is TGTGCCAGCAGCTACCGGACTAGCGAATCCGTTTTCGACGAGCAGTACTTC. The chain employs TRBV7-6 and TRBJ2-7, and 9 junction bases match TRBD2. V lost 4 bases and J lost 5 bases, and the count of bases not matched to a germline gene is 15. The cysteine opens and the phenylalanine closes a CDR3 of 17 amino acids. CDR3 DNA only is kept here, 51 bases in frame from base 1. The germline V gene supplies CDR1 SGHVS and CDR2 FNYEAQ.